The clone carrying this TCR beta chain was counted at least ten times. Unique molecular identifiers were incorporated during preparation of the TCRbeta library. TCRdb re-analysed the PCR reads in MiXCR, keeping a single row per CDR3 protein. The table has 170,000 or so distinct CDR3 sequences, about 6.4% seen once. CDR3 length: 14 amino acids. Germline CDR1 SGDLS, CDR2 YYNGEE. Germline trimming cut 2 bases from V and 7 bases from J; bases unmatched to any gene: 8. The entry originates in a study of T-cell reconstitution after alpha-beta-depleted transplantation in children. The sample here was PBMCs from the stem cell graft donor, taken from the stem cell graft. This TCR derives from a human donor who donated a stem cell graft to a child with Wiskott-Aldrich syndrome. The chain uses TRBV9 and TRBJ1-1; 7 nucleotides line up with TRBD1. The CDR3 here is CASSVRGGGGEAFF. CDR3 DNA sequence: TGTGCCAGCAGCGTGAGAGGAGGGGGCGGTGAAGCTTTCTTT.